The present T cell receptor (beta chain) was sequenced within a study of blood T cell repertoires in COVID-19. Germline trimming cut 7 bases from V and 4 bases from J; bases unmatched to any gene: 2. Per the germline V gene, CDR1 is SGHTA and CDR2 is FQGNSA. CDR3 length equals 13 residues. Generated by immunoSEQ multiplex PCR, the TCRdb table keeps only in-frame clones and is missing some. Here the sample spans 250,000 or so clones, 75% to 90% being singletons. The TCR was taken from a woman aged 25 to 45 with acute COVID-19. V is TRBV7-2 and J is TRBJ1-5; 9 bases are a match to TRBD1. Sequenced material: PBMCs or T cells enriched from blood (not recorded which). Here the CDR3 reads CASTGTGNQPQHF. CDR3 bases: TGTGCCAGCACCGGGACAGGGAATCAGCCCCAGCATTTT.